This is a list of T cell receptor beta chains from one sample in a study of STAT3 mutations in large granular lymphocyte leukemia. Profiling relied on immunoSEQ multiplex PCR, and the TCRdb table lists in-frame clones only, not all of them. The repertoire includes some 31,000 clones, approximately 84% of them detected once, and roughly 13% sits in the top ten. The sequenced sample was peripheral blood mononuclear cells. These receptors all stem from a man aged 55 to 70 with T-cell large granular lymphocyte leukemia. Some clones in this sample may be carry-over from other donors' samples. Both conserved end residues are part of each CDR3. A D gene is named only where the DNA matches it firmly. Some rows mark clone size as missing; the rest say once, few, many or name a class of expanded clone.

j_gene	abundance	v_gene	d_gene	CDR3aa	CDR3nt
TRBJ1-5	once	TRBV6-1	.	CASSEGGGGHF	TGTGCCAGCAGTGAAGGTGGGGGTGGGCATTTT
TRBJ2-7	.	TRBV5-1	TRBD2	CASSLGGSGMGYEQYF	TGCGCCAGCAGCTTGGGGGGTAGCGGGATGGGATACGAGCAGTACTTC
TRBJ2-7	.	TRBV7-9	TRBD2	CASSPPLGAGGWNEQYF	TGTGCCAGCAGCCCTCCCTTAGGGGCGGGAGGTTGGAACGAGCAGTACTTC
TRBJ2-1	.	TRBV18	TRBD2	CASSLSGTSGTFGAYNEQFF	TGTGCCAGCTCACTCTCCGGGACTAGCGGCACGTTCGGGGCCTACAATGAGCAGTTCTTC
TRBJ2-2	.	TRBV5-4	.	CASSPQLAKLNTGELFF	TGTGCCAGCAGCCCGCAGCTAGCGAAGCTGAACACCGGGGAGCTGTTTTTT
TRBJ1-2	.	TRBV5-1	.	CASSGARGDGYTF	TGCGCCAGCAGCGGCGCCAGGGGTGATGGCTACACCTTC
TRBJ1-2	few	TRBV30	.	CAWSRDRPYGYTF	TGTGCCTGGAGTCGAGACCGACCCTATGGCTACACCTTC
TRBJ2-5	.	TRBV18	TRBD2	CASSKTGPGLAGQETQYF	TGTGCCAGCTCAAAGACAGGTCCGGGACTAGCGGGACAAGAGACCCAGTACTTC
TRBJ1-5	.	TRBV7-2	.	CASTANPAGSNQPQHF	TGTGCCAGCACCGCCAATCCGGCGGGGAGCAATCAGCCCCAGCATTTT
TRBJ1-1	.	TRBV7-2	.	CASSSHPQTGNTEAFF	TGTGCCAGCAGCTCTCATCCGCAGACAGGGAACACTGAAGCTTTCTTT
TRBJ1-4	.	TRBV19	.	CASSIGGYEEKLFF	TGTGCCAGTAGTATAGGAGGGTACGAGGAAAAACTGTTTTTT
TRBJ2-5	.	TRBV10-1	.	CASSDRGTQGETQYF	TGCGCCAGCAGTGACCGGGGCACGCAGGGAGAGACCCAGTACTTC
TRBJ2-3	once	TRBV9	TRBD1	CASSAIQGGIDTQYF	TGTGCCAGCAGCGCGATACAGGGGGGCATAGATACGCAGTATTTT
TRBJ1-6	.	TRBV7-3	.	CASSPNTGPAGGPLHF	TGTGCCAGCAGCCCCAATACAGGGCCGGCGGGCGGACCCCTCCACTTT
TRBJ1-1	.	TRBV18	.	CASSLRPTEAFF	TGTGCCAGCTCACTTCGGCCCACTGAAGCTTTCTTT
TRBJ2-1	.	TRBV5-4	.	CASSLIPSSYNEQFF	TGTGCCAGCAGCTTGATTCCGAGCTCCTACAATGAGCAGTTCTTC
TRBJ1-2	few	TRBV28	TRBD1	CASSLEGARGYTF	TGTGCCAGCAGTCTTGAGGGGGCGCGGGGCTACACCTTC
TRBJ2-2	.	TRBV23-1	TRBD1	CASSQSGQFGTTGELFF	TGCGCCAGCAGTCAATCGGGACAGTTTGGGACGACCGGGGAGCTGTTTTTT
TRBJ2-2	.	TRBV18	TRBD2	CASSPLLAENTGELFF	TGTGCCAGCTCCCCCCTGCTAGCGGAGAACACCGGGGAGCTGTTTTTT
TRBJ2-3	.	TRBV29-1	.	CSVQTGTGTDTQYF	TGCAGCGTTCAGACAGGGACTGGCACAGATACGCAGTATTTT
TRBJ2-5	few	TRBV7-9	.	CASSPLRGETQYF	TGTGCCAGCAGCCCACTTAGGGGCGAGACCCAGTACTTC
TRBJ1-1	.	TRBV28	.	CASSLAGGPNTEAFF	TGTGCCAGCAGTTTAGCTGGCGGGCCGAACACTGAAGCTTTCTTT
TRBJ2-5	.	TRBV27	.	CASSFFGQGGETQYF	TGTGCCAGCAGTTTCTTCGGCCAGGGCGGCGAGACCCAGTACTTC
TRBJ1-2	few	TRBV27	.	CASSLGQGLDYGYTF	TGTGCCAGCAGTTTAGGCCAGGGCCTGGACTATGGCTACACCTTC
TRBJ2-2	.	TRBV19	.	CASSKTGELFF	TGTGCCAGTAGTAAAACCGGGGAGCTGTTTTTT
TRBJ2-5	.	TRBV29-1	.	CSVALGLLQETQYF	TGCAGCGTTGCCTTGGGACTCCTCCAAGAGACCCAGTACTTC
TRBJ2-3	.	TRBV6-5	.	CASSYSTWGDTQYF	TGTGCCAGCAGTTACTCCACCTGGGGAGATACGCAGTATTTT
TRBJ2-7	.	TRBV5-1	TRBD2	CASSTSGSLEQYF	TGCGCCAGCAGCACTAGCGGGAGCCTCGAGCAGTACTTC
TRBJ1-1	.	TRBV2	.	CASSRDKRGTEAFF	TGTGCCAGCAGTAGGGACAAAAGGGGAACTGAAGCTTTCTTT
TRBJ2-7	.	TRBV11-2	TRBD1	CASSLDTGQHYEQYF	TGTGCCAGCAGCTTAGATACGGGACAGCACTACGAGCAGTACTTC
TRBJ2-7	once	TRBV20-1	TRBD1	CSTDRGDEQYF	TGCAGTACGGACAGGGGGGACGAGCAGTACTTC
TRBJ2-6	.	TRBV7-9	.	CASSLSRRSGANVLTF	TGTGCCAGCAGCCTCTCGCGACGCTCTGGGGCCAACGTCCTGACTTTC
TRBJ2-3	.	TRBV29-1	.	CSATSSTDTQYF	TGCAGCGCGACGTCTAGCACAGATACGCAGTATTTT
TRBJ1-5	.	TRBV18	.	CASSPDRNQPQHF	TGTGCCAGCTCACCCGACAGGAATCAGCCCCAGCATTTT
TRBJ2-7	.	TRBV4-2	TRBD2	CASSQEPGLAGGGEQYF	TGTGCCAGCAGCCAAGAGCCGGGACTAGCGGGAGGAGGCGAGCAGTACTTC
TRBJ2-1	.	TRBV6-4	TRBD2	CASSDSGLALWNEQFF	TGTGCCAGCAGTGACTCCGGACTAGCGCTTTGGAATGAGCAGTTCTTC
TRBJ1-1	.	TRBV18	.	CASSPMGFTEAFF	TGTGCCAGCTCACCTATGGGGTTCACTGAAGCTTTCTTT
TRBJ2-5	.	TRBV18	.	CASSPPLGRARAEETQYF	TGTGCCAGCTCACCACCGTTGGGGCGCGCGAGGGCAGAAGAGACCCAGTACTTC
TRBJ1-5	.	TRBV6-1	.	CASSEAYGNQPQHF	TGTGCCAGCAGCGAAGCATATGGGAATCAGCCCCAGCATTTT
TRBJ2-3	.	TRBV4-1	.	CASSQDGGLTDTQYF	TGCGCCAGCAGCCAAGACGGGGGGCTCACAGATACGCAGTATTTT
TRBJ2-7	.	TRBV27	TRBD2	CASSSPGTSGRYEQYF	TGTGCCAGCAGTTCCCCCGGGACTAGCGGGAGGTACGAGCAGTACTTC
TRBJ2-1	.	TRBV4-3	.	CASSQDSGPSYNEQFF	TGCGCCAGCAGCCAAGACTCGGGACCCTCCTACAATGAGCAGTTCTTC
TRBJ1-4	.	TRBV6-1	.	CASSEAPWGRDKKATNEKLFF	TGTGCCAGCAGTGAAGCGCCGTGGGGGAGGGATAAGAAAGCAACTAATGAAAAACTGTTTTTT
TRBJ2-3	.	TRBV12-5	.	CASGSAPSANTDTQYF	TGTGCTAGTGGTTCCGCCCCCAGCGCTAACACAGATACGCAGTATTTT
TRBJ1-4	.	TRBV5-1	.	CASSPGLATNEKLFF	TGCGCCAGCAGCCCTGGCCTTGCAACTAATGAAAAACTGTTTTTT
TRBJ2-2	once	TRBV5-1	.	CASSLDGSGELFF	TGCGCCAGCAGCTTGGACGGGTCCGGGGAGCTGTTTTTT
TRBJ1-4	.	TRBV5-1	.	CASSLGQQGEKLFF	TGCGCCAGCAGCTTGGGGCAACAGGGTGAAAAACTGTTTTTT
TRBJ2-7	few	TRBV28	.	CASSWLGGGQEQYF	TGTGCCAGCAGTTGGCTCGGTGGAGGCCAGGAGCAGTACTTC
TRBJ1-2	.	TRBV5-1	.	CASSLDSYSFGYTF	TGCGCCAGCAGCTTGGACAGTTACTCCTTCGGCTACACCTTC
TRBJ2-7	.	TRBV5-1	TRBD1	CASSSGTGMANEQYF	TGCGCCAGCAGCTCTGGGACAGGGATGGCTAACGAGCAGTACTTC
TRBJ2-5	.	TRBV7-9	TRBD1	CASSPQGAGWDQETQYF	TGTGCCAGCAGCCCACAGGGGGCAGGATGGGATCAAGAGACCCAGTACTTC
TRBJ2-2	.	TRBV5-1	.	CASSFWETANTGELFF	TGCGCCAGCAGCTTTTGGGAGACAGCGAACACCGGGGAGCTGTTTTTT
TRBJ1-1	.	TRBV27	.	CASRNLGGWNTEAFF	TGTGCCAGCAGGAATTTGGGGGGCTGGAACACTGAAGCTTTCTTT
TRBJ1-4	.	TRBV5-1	.	CASSSREGEEKLFF	TGCGCCAGCAGCTCCCGGGAAGGAGAGGAAAAACTGTTTTTT
TRBJ1-1	.	TRBV30	.	CACLMRENTEAFF	TGTGCCTGTCTAATGAGGGAGAACACTGAAGCTTTCTTT
TRBJ1-3	few	TRBV5-1	TRBD1	CASSFGAGGSGNTIYF	TGCGCCAGCAGCTTCGGTGCAGGGGGCTCTGGAAACACCATATATTTT
TRBJ2-1	.	TRBV6-6	TRBD2	CASRGTSGTNEQFF	TGTGCCAGCAGGGGGACTAGCGGGACGAATGAGCAGTTCTTC